This T cell receptor beta chain was profiled in a study of blood T cell repertoires in COVID-19. Here immunoSEQ multiplex PCR was the method, and the copy in TCRdb shows in-frame clones only, minus some. The data contain tens of thousands of clones, more than 80% of them singletons. Germline-derived CDR1 and CDR2 are SGHRS and YFSETQ. Trimming cost V 4 bases and J 3 bases; bases outside gene matches: 11. The CDR3 loop spans 16 amino acids. The J gene is TRBJ1-1, the V gene TRBV5-1, with 8 bases fitting TRBD1. The sequence was obtained from a man between 50 and 59 years old with COVID-19, enrolled during active disease. Sequences were obtained from peripheral blood. This CDR3 reads CASSLAPQGVDTEAFF. The CDR3 DNA follows: TGCGCCAGCAGCCTAGCCCCACAGGGGGTGGACACTGAAGCTTTCTTT.